This is a list of T cell receptor beta chains from one sample in a study of T cell changes during pregnancy in multiple sclerosis. The data were produced by immunoSEQ multiplex PCR, yet TCRdb's version contains in-frame clones alone and is incomplete. Of about 55,000 clones in the sample, around 89% were seen once. This sample comprised CD4+ T cells from peripheral blood mononuclear cells, obtained in the first trimester of pregnancy. The receptors shown here come from a female donor with multiple sclerosis, enrolled in a pregnancy study. The conserved cysteine and the conserved F or W are not part of the CDR3 here. Each record gives: J gene, CDR3 length, V gene, CDR3 protein.

>TRBJ2-2|14|TRBV11-2
ASSLRGQGFTGELF
>TRBJ2-1|15|TRBV7-6
ASSTLRGSGGYNEQF
>TRBJ1-2|11|TRBV11-3
ASSLAVNYGYT
>TRBJ2-2|13|TRBV2
ASSDFRGRTGELF
>TRBJ1-2|14|TRBV5-3
ARSSRSGGVGDGYT
>TRBJ2-7|12|TRBV6-5
ASSSGVASYEQY
>TRBJ1-6|13|TRBV5-1
ASSSRTGNSPPLH
>TRBJ2-3|14|TRBV9
ASSVDSGERRDTQY
>TRBJ2-1|12|TRBV5-4
ASSSAGLYNEQF
>TRBJ2-5|14|TRBV27
ASSLILAGGRETQY
>TRBJ2-7|9|TRBV5-6
ASSSGPEQY
>TRBJ1-2|11|TRBV30
AWHVAGGYGYT
>TRBJ1-1|11|TRBV27
ASSPLGRAEAF
>TRBJ2-7|15|TRBV2
ASSESRGLAPRIRQY
>TRBJ2-7|12|TRBV4-1
ASSQPVRGREQY
>TRBJ1-5|12|TRBV18
ASSPQGADQPQH
>TRBJ2-2|13|TRBV19
ASGTSGRAFGGLF
>TRBJ2-3|14|TRBV7-9
ASSPSIAGGTDTQY
>TRBJ2-2|13|TRBV5-1
ASSGVGTYGGELF
>TRBJ1-6|13|TRBV5-6
ASSLVGQGTSPLH
>TRBJ1-4|12|TRBV21-1
ASSERTGGTRLF
>TRBJ2-3|12|TRBV6-1
AGGSGGAGSTQY
>TRBJ1-2|12|TRBV27
ASSLGTGGAGYT
>TRBJ2-3|14|TRBV29-1
SVEDRLALSTDTQY
>TRBJ2-1|11|TRBV28
ASKMTALNEQF
>TRBJ2-3|11|TRBV7-3
ASSFRGEGTQY
>TRBJ2-3|13|TRBV5-1
ASTRPTGGTDTQY
>TRBJ1-6|13|TRBV6-5
ASSYPGIDNSPLH
>TRBJ2-7|10|TRBV6-6
ASSYSLSGQY
>TRBJ1-4|14|TRBV15
ATSRDTGAANEKLF
>TRBJ2-3|13|TRBV27
AIGRSGVGTDTQY
>TRBJ1-2|12|TRBV2
ASRDRVNNYGYT
>TRBJ2-3|16|TRBV7-3
ASSLGLAGGQYRDTQY
>TRBJ2-1|15|TRBV11-3
ASSLEAGGLLYNEQF
>TRBJ2-7|12|TRBV5-1
ASSANRSPYEQY
>TRBJ2-2|16|TRBV4-2
ASSRPGLAGANTGELF
>TRBJ1-1|12|TRBV27
ASGRRGPNTEAF
>TRBJ1-1|13|TRBV18
ASSPLGQKNTEAF
>TRBJ2-7|8|TRBV2
ASSLAEQY
>TRBJ2-7|16|TRBV21-1
ASSKEEGAEREFVEQY
>TRBJ2-5|11|TRBV11-3
ASGYRVGETQY